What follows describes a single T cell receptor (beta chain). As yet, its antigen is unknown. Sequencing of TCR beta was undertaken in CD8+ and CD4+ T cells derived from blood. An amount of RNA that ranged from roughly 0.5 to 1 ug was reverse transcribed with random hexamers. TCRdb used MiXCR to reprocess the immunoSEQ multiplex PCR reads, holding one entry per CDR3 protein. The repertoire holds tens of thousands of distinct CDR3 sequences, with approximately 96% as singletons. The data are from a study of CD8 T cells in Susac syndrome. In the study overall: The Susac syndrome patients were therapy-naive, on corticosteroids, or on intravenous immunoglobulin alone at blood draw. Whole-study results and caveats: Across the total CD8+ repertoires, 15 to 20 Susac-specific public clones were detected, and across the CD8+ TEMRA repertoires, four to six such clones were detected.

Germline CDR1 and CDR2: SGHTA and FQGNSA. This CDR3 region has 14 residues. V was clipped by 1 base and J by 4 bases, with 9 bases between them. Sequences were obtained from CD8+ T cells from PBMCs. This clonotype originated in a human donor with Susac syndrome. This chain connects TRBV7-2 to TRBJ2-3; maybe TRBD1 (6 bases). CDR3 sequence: CASSLVAGADTQYF. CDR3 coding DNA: TGTGCCAGCAGCTTAGTCGCAGGGGCAGATACGCAGTATTTT.